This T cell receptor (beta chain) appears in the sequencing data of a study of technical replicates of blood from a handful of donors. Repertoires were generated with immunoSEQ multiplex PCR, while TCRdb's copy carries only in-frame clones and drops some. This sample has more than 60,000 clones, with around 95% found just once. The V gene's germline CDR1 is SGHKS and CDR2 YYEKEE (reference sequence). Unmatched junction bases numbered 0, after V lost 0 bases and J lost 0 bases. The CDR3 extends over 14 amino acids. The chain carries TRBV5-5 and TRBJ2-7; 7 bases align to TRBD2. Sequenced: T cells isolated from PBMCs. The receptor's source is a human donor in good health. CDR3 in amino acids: CASSLGGGSYEQYF. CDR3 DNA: TGTGCCAGCAGCTTGGGCGGGGGCTCCTACGAGCAGTACTTC.